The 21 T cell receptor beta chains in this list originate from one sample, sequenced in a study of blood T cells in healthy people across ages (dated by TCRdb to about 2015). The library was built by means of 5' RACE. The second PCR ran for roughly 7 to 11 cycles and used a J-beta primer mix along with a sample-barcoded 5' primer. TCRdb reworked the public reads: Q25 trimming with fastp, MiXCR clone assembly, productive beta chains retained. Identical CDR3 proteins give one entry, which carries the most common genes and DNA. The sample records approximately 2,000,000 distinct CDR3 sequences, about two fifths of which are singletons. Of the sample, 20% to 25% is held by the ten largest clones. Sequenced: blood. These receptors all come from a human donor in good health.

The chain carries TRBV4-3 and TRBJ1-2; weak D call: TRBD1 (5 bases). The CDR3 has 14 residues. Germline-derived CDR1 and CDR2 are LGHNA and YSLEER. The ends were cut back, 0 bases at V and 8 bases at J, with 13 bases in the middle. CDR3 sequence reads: CASSQDWGLEGYTF. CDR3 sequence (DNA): TGCGCCAGCAGCCAAGATTGGGGCCTGGAGGGCTACACCTTC.

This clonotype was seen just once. The CDR3 coding sequence is TGTGCCAGCAACTCTGGCCTGCAGCGGGGCTTACAAGAGACCCAGTACTTC. It encodes CASNSGLQRGLQETQYF. V usage is TRBV6-1 and J usage is TRBJ2-5; 7 nucleotides match TRBD2. Per germline, CDR1 MNHNS and CDR2 SASEGT. Trimming at V came to 7 bases and at J to 2 bases, leaving 16 bases not matched to a gene. This CDR3 has 17 amino acids.

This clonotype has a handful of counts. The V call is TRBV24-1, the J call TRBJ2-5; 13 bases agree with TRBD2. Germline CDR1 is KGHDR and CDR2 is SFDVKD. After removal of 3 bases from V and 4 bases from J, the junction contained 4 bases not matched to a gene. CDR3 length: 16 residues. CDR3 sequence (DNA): TGTGCCACCAGTGATCCGGGACTAGCGGGAAGAGAGACCCAGTACTTC. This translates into CATSDPGLAGRETQYF.

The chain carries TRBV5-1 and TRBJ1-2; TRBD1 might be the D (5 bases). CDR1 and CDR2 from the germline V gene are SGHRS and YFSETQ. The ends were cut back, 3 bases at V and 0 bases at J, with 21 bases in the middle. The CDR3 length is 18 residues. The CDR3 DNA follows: TGCGCCAGCAGCTCAACCTTAGGGGCTTTGAGGTCTAACTATGGCTACACCTTC. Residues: CASSSTLGALRSNYGYTF. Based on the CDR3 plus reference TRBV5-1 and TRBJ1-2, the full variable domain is KAGVTQTPRYLIKTRGQQVTLSCSPISGHRSVSWYQQTPGQGLQFLFEYFSETQRNKGNFPGRFSGRQFSNSRSEMNVSTLELGDSALYLCASSSTLGALRSNYGYTFGSGTRLTVV.

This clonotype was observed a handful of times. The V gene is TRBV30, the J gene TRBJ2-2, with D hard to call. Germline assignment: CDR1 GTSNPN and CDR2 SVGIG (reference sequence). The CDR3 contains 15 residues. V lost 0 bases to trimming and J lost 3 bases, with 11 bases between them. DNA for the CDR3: TGTGCCTGGAGTGTTCAAGGGTCGGACACCGGGGAGCTGTTTTTT. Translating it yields CAWSVQGSDTGELFF.

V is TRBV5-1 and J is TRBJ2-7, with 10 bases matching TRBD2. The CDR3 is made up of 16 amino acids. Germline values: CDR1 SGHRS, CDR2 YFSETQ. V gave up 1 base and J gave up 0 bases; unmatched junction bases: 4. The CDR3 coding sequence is TGCGCCAGCAGCTTGCCTAGCGGGGGTCGCTCCTACGAGCAGTACTTC. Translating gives CASSLPSGGRSYEQYF.

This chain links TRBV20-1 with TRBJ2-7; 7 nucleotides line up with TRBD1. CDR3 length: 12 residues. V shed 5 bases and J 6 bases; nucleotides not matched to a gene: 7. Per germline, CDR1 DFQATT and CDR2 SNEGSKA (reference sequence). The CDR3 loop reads CSAHGTVAEQYF. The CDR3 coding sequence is TGCAGTGCTCACGGGACAGTAGCCGAGCAGTACTTC.

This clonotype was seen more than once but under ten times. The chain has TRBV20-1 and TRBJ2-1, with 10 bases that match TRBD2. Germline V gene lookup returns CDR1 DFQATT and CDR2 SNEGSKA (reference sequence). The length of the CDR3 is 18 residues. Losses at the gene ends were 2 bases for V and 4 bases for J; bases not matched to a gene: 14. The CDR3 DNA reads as TGCAGTGCTAGACTGACGAGCGGGGGGGCCGGTAGTTACAATGAGCAGTTCTTC. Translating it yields CSARLTSGGAGSYNEQFF.

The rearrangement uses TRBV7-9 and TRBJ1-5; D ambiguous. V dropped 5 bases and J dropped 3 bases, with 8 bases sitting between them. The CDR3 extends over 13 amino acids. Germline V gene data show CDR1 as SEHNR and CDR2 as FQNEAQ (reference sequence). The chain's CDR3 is CASSLYYNQPQHF. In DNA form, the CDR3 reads TGTGCCAGCAGCCTCTACTACAATCAGCCCCAGCATTTT.

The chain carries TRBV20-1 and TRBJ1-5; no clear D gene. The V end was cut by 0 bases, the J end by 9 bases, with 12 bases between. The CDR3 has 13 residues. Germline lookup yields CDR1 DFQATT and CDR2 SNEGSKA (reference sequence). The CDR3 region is CSARDPGIGPQHF. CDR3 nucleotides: TGCAGTGCTAGAGACCCGGGCATCGGGCCCCAGCATTTT.

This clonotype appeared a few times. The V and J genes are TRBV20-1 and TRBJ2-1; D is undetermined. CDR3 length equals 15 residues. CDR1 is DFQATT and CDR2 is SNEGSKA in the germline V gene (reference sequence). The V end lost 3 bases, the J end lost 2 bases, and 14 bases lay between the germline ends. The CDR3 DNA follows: TGCAGTGCTAGGGAAATTGGTGTTCCCTACAATGAGCAGTTCTTC. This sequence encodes CSAREIGVPYNEQFF.

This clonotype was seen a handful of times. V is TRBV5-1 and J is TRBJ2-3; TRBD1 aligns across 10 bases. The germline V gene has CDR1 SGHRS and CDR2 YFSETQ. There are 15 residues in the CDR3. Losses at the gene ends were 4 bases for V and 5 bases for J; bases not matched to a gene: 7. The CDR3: CASSQVGQGLDTQYF. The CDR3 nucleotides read TGCGCCAGCAGCCAAGTGGGACAGGGGTTAGATACGCAGTATTTT. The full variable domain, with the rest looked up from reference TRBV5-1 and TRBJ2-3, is KAGVTQTPRYLIKTRGQQVTLSCSPISGHRSVSWYQQTPGQGLQFLFEYFSETQRNKGNFPGRFSGRQFSNSRSEMNVSTLELGDSALYLCASSQVGQGLDTQYFGPGTRLTVL.

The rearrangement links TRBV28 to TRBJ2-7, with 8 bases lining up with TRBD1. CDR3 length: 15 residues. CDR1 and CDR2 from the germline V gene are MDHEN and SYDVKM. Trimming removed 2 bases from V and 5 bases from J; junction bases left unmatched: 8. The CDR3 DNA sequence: TGTGCCAGCAGTTTACCGACAGGGGTCAACGACGAGCAGTACTTC. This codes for CASSLPTGVNDEQYF.

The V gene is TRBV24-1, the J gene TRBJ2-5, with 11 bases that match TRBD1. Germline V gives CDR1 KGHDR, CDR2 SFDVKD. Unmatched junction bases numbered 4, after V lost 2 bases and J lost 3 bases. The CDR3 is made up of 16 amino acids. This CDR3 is CATSDWTGGEEETQYF. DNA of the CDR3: TGTGCCACCAGTGATTGGACAGGGGGCGAGGAAGAGACCCAGTACTTC.

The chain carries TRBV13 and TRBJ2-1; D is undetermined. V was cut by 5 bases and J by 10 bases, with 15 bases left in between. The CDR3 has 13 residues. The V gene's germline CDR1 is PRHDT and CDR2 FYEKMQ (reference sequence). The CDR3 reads CASSLRKATEQFF. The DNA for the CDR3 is TGTGCCAGCAGCCTTAGGAAGGCGACCGAGCAGTTCTTC.

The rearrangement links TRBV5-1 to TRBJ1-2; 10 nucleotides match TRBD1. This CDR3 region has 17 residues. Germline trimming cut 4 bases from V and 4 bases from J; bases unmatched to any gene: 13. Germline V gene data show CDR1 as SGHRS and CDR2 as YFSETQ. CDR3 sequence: CASSLGQGGSMTYGYTF. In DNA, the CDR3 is TGCGCCAGCAGCCTCGGACAGGGGGGTTCGATGACCTATGGCTACACCTTC.

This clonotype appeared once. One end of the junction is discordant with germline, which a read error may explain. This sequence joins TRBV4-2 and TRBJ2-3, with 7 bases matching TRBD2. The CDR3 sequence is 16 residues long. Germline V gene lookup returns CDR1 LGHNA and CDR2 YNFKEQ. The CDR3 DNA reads TGTGCCGGCAGCCAAGCGGCGGCGGGGGGCACAGATACGCAGTATTTT. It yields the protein CAGSQAAAGGTDTQYF.

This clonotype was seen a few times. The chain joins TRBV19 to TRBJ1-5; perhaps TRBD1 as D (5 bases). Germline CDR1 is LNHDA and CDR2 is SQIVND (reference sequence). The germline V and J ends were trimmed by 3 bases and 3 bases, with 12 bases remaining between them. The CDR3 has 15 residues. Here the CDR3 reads CASSMTDYYNQPQHF. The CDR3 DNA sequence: TGTGCCAGTAGTATGACAGACTACTACAATCAGCCCCAGCATTTT.

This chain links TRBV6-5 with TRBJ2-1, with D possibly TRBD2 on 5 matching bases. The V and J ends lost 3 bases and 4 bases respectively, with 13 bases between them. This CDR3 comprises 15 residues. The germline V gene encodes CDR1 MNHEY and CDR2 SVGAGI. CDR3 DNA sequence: TGTGCCAGCAGTTATAACGGGGAGACTTACAATGAGCAGTTCTTC. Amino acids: CASSYNGETYNEQFF.

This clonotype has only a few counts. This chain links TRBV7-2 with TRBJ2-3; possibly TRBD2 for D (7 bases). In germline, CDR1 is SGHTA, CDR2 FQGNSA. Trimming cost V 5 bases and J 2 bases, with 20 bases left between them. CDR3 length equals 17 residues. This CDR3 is CASSARMAGAFTDTQYF. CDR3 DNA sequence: TGTGCCAGCAGCGCGAGGATGGCGGGGGCCTTCACAGATACGCAGTATTTT.

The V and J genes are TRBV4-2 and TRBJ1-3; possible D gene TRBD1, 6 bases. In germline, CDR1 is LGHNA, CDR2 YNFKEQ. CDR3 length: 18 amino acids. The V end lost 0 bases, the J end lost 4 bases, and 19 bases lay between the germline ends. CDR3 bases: TGTGCCAGCAGCCAAGAATCCCCGGGGGCCGGATTCGGAAACACCATATATTTT. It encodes CASSQESPGAGFGNTIYF.